Below, 20 T cell receptor beta chains from the same sample are listed, as sequenced in a study of blood T cell repertoires in COVID-19. The method was immunoSEQ multiplex PCR; TCRdb's version includes in-frame clones alone and lacks a portion of them. The sample holds about 150,000 clones, around 84% seen once. Sequencing input: PBMCs or T cells enriched from blood (not recorded which). The receptor set was obtained from a woman aged 50 to 60 who had been exposed to COVID-19.

The V gene is TRBV2, the J gene TRBJ2-7, with 12 bases that match TRBD2. After removal of 6 bases from V and 1 base from J, the junction contained 1 base not matched to a gene. The CDR3 sequence is 14 residues long. CDR1 is SNHLY, CDR2 FYNNEI, per germline. The CDR3 DNA sequence: TGTGCCAGCAGGACTAGCGGGAGTTCCTACGAGCAGTACTTC. It is translated as CASRTSGSSYEQYF.

The chain employs TRBV6-1 and TRBJ1-2, with 11 positions matching TRBD1. CDR1 is MNHNS and CDR2 is SASEGT in the germline V gene. V lost 7 bases, J lost 2 bases, and 6 bases stayed unmatched. There are 15 residues in the CDR3. The CDR3 region has the DNA TGTGCCAGCACTCAGGGGACAGGGGGGAACTATGGCTACACCTTC. It encodes CASTQGTGGNYGYTF.

The CDR3 region has the DNA TGTGCCTGGAGGGGACTAGACAATGAGCAGTTCTTC. Protein: CAWRGLDNEQFF. This chain links TRBV30 with TRBJ2-1; 8 bases are a match to TRBD2. V shed 3 bases, J shed 5 bases, and the junction held 0 bases outside the gene matches. The germline V gene has CDR1 GTSNPN and CDR2 SVGIG (reference sequence). The CDR3 is 12 amino acids. The variable domain in full, with the rest retrieved from reference TRBV30 and TRBJ2-1, is SQTIHQWPATLVQPVGSPLSLECTVEGTSNPNLYWYRQAAGRGLQLLFYSVGIGQISSEVPQNLSASRPQDRQFILSSKKLLLSDSGFYLCAWRGLDNEQFFGPGTRLTVL.

CDR3 nucleotide sequence: TGTGCCAGCAGCCTGACAGGGACCTCCTCCTACGAGCAGTACTTC. This codes for CASSLTGTSSYEQYF. The rearrangement links TRBV11-2 to TRBJ2-7; 7 nucleotides agree with TRBD1. CDR1 is SGHAT, CDR2 FQNNGV, per germline. CDR3 length: 15 amino acids. V shed 5 bases, J shed 0 bases, and the junction held 7 bases outside the gene matches. Variable domain in full (rest from reference TRBV11-2 and TRBJ2-7): EAGVAQSPRYKIIEKRQSVAFWCNPISGHATLYWYQQILGQGPKLLIQFQNNGVVDDSQLPKDRFSAERLKGVDSTLKIQPAKLEDSAVYLCASSLTGTSSYEQYFGPGTRLTVT.

The V call is TRBV5-1, the J call TRBJ2-2; TRBD1 agrees at 8 bases. With 0 bases clipped from V and 0 bases from J, the junction kept 1 base outside the gene matches. This CDR3 has 16 residues. In germline, CDR1 is SGHRS, CDR2 YFSETQ. CDR3 protein: CASSLETGANTGELFF. CDR3 DNA sequence: TGCGCCAGCAGCTTGGAGACAGGGGCGAACACCGGGGAGCTGTTTTTT.

The chain joins TRBV9 to TRBJ1-1; no clear D gene. This CDR3 has 14 residues. Looked up from germline, CDR1 is SGDLS and CDR2 is YYNGEE. Trimming shortened V by 1 base and J by 1 base, and 8 bases separated the two germline ends. The CDR3 nucleotides read TGTGCCAGCAGCGTAAACAGTGGGAACACTGAAGCTTTCTTT. It codes for CASSVNSGNTEAFF.

Comments on this clone: The junction does not match germline at one end; this may be a read error. V and J are TRBV7-7 and TRBJ2-5, with 9 positions matching TRBD2. CDR1 and CDR2 from the germline V gene are SSHAT and FNYEAQ (reference sequence). The CDR3 is 15 amino acids. The CDR3 sequence is CASSSSGGYQETQYF. The DNA for the CDR3 is TGTGCTAGCAGCTCAAGCGGGGGGTACCAAGAGACCCAGTACTTC.

The chain combines TRBV4-1 with TRBJ2-1; TRBD1 aligns across 7 bases. This CDR3 contains 19 residues. Germline V CDR1 and CDR2: MGHRA, YSYEKL. Unmatched junction bases numbered 23, after V lost 4 bases and J lost 8 bases. The CDR3 DNA reads TGCGCCAGCAGCCCCAAGCCTACAGGGGCAACACCTCACTTGGATGAGCAGTTCTTC. As protein: CASSPKPTGATPHLDEQFF.

The rearrangement uses TRBV10-3 and TRBJ1-3; 9 nucleotides match TRBD1. The ends lost 4 bases at V and 0 bases at J; junction bases unmatched: 10. The CDR3 loop spans 18 amino acids. CDR1 is ENHRY and CDR2 is SYGVKD in the germline V gene. CDR3 loop: CAISATGGVPSSGNTIYF. The CDR3 region has the DNA TGTGCCATCAGTGCTACAGGGGGCGTCCCGAGCTCTGGAAACACCATATATTTT.

The J gene is TRBJ2-7, the V gene TRBV21-1; the listed D gene, TRBD1, was not tested against the DNA. TRBV21-1 is listed as a pseudogene. The CDR3 sequence is 14 residues long. The CDR3 DNA reads as TGTGCCAGCAGCAAACGGTCAGGGTTCCACGAGCAGTACTTC. Translation: CASSKRSGFHEQYF.

The chain combines TRBV7-9 with TRBJ2-2; D might be TRBD1 (5 bases). The CDR3 loop spans 14 amino acids. The germline V gene encodes CDR1 SEHNR and CDR2 FQNEAQ (reference sequence). Trimming left V 1 base short and J 4 bases short, with 7 bases between. The CDR3 nucleotides are TGTGCCAGCAGCTTAGTCCAGGGCACCGGGGAGCTGTTTTTT. It specifies CASSLVQGTGELFF.

CDR3 sequence (DNA): TGTGCCAGTAGTATTGGTCGGTATGAGCAGTTCTTC. This encodes CASSIGRYEQFF. This chain joins TRBV19 and TRBJ2-1, with unresolved D. Trimming cost V 3 bases and J 8 bases, with 8 bases left between them. Germline V lookup: CDR1 LNHDA, CDR2 SQIVND (reference sequence). The CDR3 length is 12 residues.

The rearrangement uses TRBV2 and TRBJ1-1, with D possibly TRBD1 on 6 matching bases. V was shortened by 8 bases and J by 1 base, with 17 bases between the two germline ends. Per the germline V gene, CDR1 is SNHLY and CDR2 is FYNNEI. CDR3 length: 15 amino acids. This chain's CDR3 is CASSQQGLANTEAFF. CDR3 DNA: TGTGCCAGCTCACAACAGGGCCTAGCGAACACTGAAGCTTTCTTT. The full variable domain, completed using reference TRBV2 and TRBJ1-1, is EPEVTQTPSHQVTQMGQEVILRCVPISNHLYFYWYRQILGQKVEFLVSFYNNEISEKSEIFDDQFSVERPDGSNFTLKIRSTKLEDSAMYFCASSQQGLANTEAFFGQGTRLTVV.

About this clone itself: The junction departs from the called germline gene at one end, perhaps through a read error. The chain is built from TRBV29-1 and TRBJ2-1; the match to TRBD2 covers 10 bases. CDR1 SQVTM and CDR2 ANQGSEA come from the germline V gene. The CDR3 is 17 amino acids. The CDR3: CSVQEGFGLAEYNEQFF. Here the CDR3 DNA reads TGCAGCGTTCAAGAGGGTTTTGGACTAGCGGAATACAATGAGCAGTTCTTC.

This clone appeared a single time. The chain employs TRBV5-1 and TRBJ2-3, with 11 nucleotides matching TRBD2. With V trimmed by 4 bases and J by 1 base, 2 bases remained unmatched. Germline V gives CDR1 SGHRS, CDR2 YFSETQ. This CDR3 is built from 15 residues. CDR3 sequence: CASSTGLAGTDTQYF. Here the CDR3 DNA reads TGCGCCAGCAGCACGGGACTAGCGGGCACAGATACGCAGTATTTT.

The rearrangement uses TRBV2 and TRBJ1-1, with no clear D. V was shortened by 7 bases and J by 1 base, with 10 bases between the two germline ends. The CDR3 is 13 amino acids. Germline assignment: CDR1 SNHLY and CDR2 FYNNEI. CDR3 residues: CASKVRGNTEAFF. The CDR3 bases are TGTGCCAGCAAGGTCCGCGGGAACACTGAAGCTTTCTTT.

The V and J genes are TRBV19 and TRBJ1-5; TRBD1 aligns across 7 bases. Germline V CDR1 and CDR2: LNHDA, SQIVND (reference sequence). The CDR3 length is 16 residues. Trimming took 6 bases from V and 1 from J; bases not matched to a gene: 9. CDR3 in amino acids: CASRGQRTLSNQPQHF. Here the CDR3 DNA reads TGTGCCAGTAGGGGACAGCGCACCCTCAGCAATCAGCCCCAGCATTTT.

The rearrangement links TRBV11-2 to TRBJ2-1; tentatively, D is TRBD1 (6 bases). The CDR3 has 15 residues. Germline CDR1 SGHAT, CDR2 FQNNGV. V lost 1 base and J 4 bases, leaving 11 bases between the germline ends. The CDR3 here is CASSLGGHLYNEQFF. CDR3 bases: TGTGCCAGCAGCTTAGGGGGACACCTTTACAATGAGCAGTTCTTC.

The chain joins TRBV27 to TRBJ1-3; 7 nucleotides align to TRBD1. Germline V CDR1 and CDR2: MNHEY, SMNVEV (reference sequence). This CDR3 contains 15 residues. The trim removed 6 bases at V and 2 bases at J, leaving 7 bases unmatched. CDR3: CASRVTGTAGNTIYF. In nucleotides, the CDR3 is TGTGCCAGCAGGGTAACCGGGACAGCTGGAAACACCATATATTTT.

This clone was recorded a few times. V and J are TRBV2 and TRBJ1-2; D remains unclear. The germline V and J ends were trimmed by 4 bases and 2 bases, with 11 bases remaining between them. The CDR3 runs 14 residues. Looked up from germline, CDR1 is SNHLY and CDR2 is FYNNEI. CDR3 nucleotides: TGTGCCAGCAGTGTTAGAGGGCTCAACTATGGCTACACCTTC. Translated, it gives CASSVRGLNYGYTF.